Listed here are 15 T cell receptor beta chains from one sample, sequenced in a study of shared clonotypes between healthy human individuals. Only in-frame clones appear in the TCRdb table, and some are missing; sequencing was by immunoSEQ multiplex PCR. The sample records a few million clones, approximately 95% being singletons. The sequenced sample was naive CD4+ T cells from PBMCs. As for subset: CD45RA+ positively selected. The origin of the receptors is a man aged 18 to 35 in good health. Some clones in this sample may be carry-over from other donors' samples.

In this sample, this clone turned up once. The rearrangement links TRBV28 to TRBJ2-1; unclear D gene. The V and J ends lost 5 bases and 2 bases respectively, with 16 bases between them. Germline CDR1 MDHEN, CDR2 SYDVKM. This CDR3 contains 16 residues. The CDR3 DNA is TGTGCCAGCAGTCTGGACCCCCAAGGCGCCTACAATGAGCAGTTCTTC. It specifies CASSLDPQGAYNEQFF.

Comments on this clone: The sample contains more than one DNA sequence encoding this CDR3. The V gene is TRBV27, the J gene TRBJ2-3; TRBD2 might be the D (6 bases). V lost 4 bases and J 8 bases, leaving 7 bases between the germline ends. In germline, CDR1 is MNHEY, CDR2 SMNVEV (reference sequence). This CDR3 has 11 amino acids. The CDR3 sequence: CASSWGGTQYF. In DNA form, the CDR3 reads TGTGCCAGCAGTTGGGGAGGTACGCAGTATTTT.

The CDR3 is CASSPNIEVAIYNEQFF. The CDR3 DNA is TGTGCCAGCTCACCAAATATTGAAGTAGCCATATACAATGAGCAGTTCTTC. The chain couples TRBV18 to TRBJ2-1; D uncertain. This CDR3 contains 17 residues. V lost 2 bases and J 4 bases, leaving 18 bases between the germline ends. Germline CDR1 is KGHSH and CDR2 is LQKENI.

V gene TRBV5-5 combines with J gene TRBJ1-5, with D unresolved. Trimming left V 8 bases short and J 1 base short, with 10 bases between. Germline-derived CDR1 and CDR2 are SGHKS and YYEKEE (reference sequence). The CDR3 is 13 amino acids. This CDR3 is CASSWWSNQPQHF. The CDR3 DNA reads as TGTGCCAGTTCCTGGTGGAGCAATCAGCCCCAGCATTTT.

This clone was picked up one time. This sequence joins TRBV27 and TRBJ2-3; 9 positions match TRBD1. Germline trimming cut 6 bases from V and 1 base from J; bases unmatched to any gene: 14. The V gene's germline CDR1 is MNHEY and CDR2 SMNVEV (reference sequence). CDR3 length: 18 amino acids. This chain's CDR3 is CASRPGQGWFLGTDTQYF. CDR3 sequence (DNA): TGTGCCAGCAGGCCGGGACAGGGATGGTTTTTGGGCACAGATACGCAGTATTTT.

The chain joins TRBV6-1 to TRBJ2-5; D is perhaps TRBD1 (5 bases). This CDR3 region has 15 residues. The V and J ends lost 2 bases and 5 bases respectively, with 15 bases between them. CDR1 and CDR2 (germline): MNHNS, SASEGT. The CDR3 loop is CASSEIGRALETQYF. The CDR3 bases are TGTGCCAGCAGTGAAATAGGCAGGGCCTTGGAGACCCAGTACTTC.

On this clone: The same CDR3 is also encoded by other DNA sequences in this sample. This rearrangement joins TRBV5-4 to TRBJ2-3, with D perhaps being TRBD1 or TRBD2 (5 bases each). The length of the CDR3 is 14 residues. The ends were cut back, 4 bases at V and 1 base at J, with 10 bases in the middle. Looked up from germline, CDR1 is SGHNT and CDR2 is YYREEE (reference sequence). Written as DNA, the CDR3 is TGTGCCAGCAGCAGGGACCGGGGCACAGATACGCAGTATTTT. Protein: CASSRDRGTDTQYF.

CDR3 sequence (DNA): TGTGCCAGCAGTTTCGGACAGGGGGCGGTTGGCTACACCTTC. This codes for CASSFGQGAVGYTF. The chain recombines TRBV27 with TRBJ1-2; 11 nucleotides align to TRBD1. This CDR3 has 14 amino acids. Per the germline V gene, CDR1 is MNHEY and CDR2 is SMNVEV (reference sequence). The trim removed 3 bases at V and 7 bases at J, leaving 4 bases unmatched.

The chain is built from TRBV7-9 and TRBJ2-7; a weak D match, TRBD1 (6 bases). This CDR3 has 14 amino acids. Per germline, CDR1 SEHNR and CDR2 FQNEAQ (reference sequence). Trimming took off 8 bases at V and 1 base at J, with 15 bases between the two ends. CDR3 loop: CASLRAGVSYEQYF. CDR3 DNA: TGTGCCAGCCTCAGGGCAGGGGTTTCCTACGAGCAGTACTTC.

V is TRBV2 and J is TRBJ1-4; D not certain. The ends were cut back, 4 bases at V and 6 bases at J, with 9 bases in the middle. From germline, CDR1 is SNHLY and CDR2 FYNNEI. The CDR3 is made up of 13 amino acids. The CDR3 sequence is CASSAQRDEKLFF. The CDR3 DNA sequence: TGTGCCAGCAGTGCCCAACGGGATGAAAAACTGTTTTTT.

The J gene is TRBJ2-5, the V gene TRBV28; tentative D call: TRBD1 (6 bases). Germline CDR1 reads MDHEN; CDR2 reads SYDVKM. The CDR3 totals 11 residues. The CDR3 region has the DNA TGTTCAAGCACAGGGCAAGAGACCCAGTACTTC. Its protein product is CSSTGQETQYF.

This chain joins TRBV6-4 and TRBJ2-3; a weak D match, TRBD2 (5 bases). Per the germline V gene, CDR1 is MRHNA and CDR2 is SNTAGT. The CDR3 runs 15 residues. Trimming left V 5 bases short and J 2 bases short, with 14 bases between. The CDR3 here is CASSPLAGTTDTQYF. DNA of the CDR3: TGTGCCAGCAGTCCCCTCGCGGGTACCACAGATACGCAGTATTTT.

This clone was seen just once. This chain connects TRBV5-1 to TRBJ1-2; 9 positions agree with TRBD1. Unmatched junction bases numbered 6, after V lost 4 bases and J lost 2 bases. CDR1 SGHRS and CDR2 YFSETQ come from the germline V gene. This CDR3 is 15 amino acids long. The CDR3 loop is CASSPLDRGNYGYTF. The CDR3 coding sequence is TGCGCCAGCAGCCCCCTGGACAGGGGCAACTATGGCTACACCTTC.

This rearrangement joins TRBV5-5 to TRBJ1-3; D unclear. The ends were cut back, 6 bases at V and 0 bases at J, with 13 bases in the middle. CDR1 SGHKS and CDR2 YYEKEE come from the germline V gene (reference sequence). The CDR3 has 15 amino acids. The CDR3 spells CASTPEGSSGNTIYF. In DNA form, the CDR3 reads TGTGCCAGCACCCCCGAGGGCAGCTCTGGAAACACCATATATTTT.

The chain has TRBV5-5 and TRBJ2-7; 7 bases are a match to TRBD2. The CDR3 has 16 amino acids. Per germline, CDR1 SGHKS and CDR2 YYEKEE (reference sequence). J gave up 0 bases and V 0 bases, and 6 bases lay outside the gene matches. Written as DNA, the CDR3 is TGTGCCAGCAGCTTGGTTGGGACTAAGGACTCCTACGAGCAGTACTTC. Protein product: CASSLVGTKDSYEQYF.